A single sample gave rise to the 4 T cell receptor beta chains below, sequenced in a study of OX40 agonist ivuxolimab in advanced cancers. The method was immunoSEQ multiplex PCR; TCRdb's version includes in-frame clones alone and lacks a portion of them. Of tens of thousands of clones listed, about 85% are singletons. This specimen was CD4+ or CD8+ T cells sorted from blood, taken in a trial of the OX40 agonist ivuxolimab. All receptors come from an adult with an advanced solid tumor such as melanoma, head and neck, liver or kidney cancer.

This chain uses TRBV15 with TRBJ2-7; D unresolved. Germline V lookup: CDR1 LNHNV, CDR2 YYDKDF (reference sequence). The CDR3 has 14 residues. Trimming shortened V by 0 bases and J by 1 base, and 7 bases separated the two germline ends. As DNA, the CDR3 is TGTGCCACCAGCAGAGAAGAAGGGTCCTACGAGCAGTACTTC. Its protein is CATSREEGSYEQYF.

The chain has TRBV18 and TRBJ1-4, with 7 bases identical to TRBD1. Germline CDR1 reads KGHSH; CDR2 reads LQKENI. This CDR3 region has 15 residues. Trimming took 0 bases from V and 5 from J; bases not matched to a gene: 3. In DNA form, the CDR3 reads TGTGCCAGCTCACCACCGGGACAGTTAAATGAAAAACTGTTTTTT. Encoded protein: CASSPPGQLNEKLFF.

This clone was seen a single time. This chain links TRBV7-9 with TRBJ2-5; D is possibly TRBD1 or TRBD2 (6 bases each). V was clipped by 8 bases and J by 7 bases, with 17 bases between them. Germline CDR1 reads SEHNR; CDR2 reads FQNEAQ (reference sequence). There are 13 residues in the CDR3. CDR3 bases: TGTGCCAGCGGCCGAGAACAGGGAGGGACCCAGTACTTC. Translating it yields CASGREQGGTQYF.

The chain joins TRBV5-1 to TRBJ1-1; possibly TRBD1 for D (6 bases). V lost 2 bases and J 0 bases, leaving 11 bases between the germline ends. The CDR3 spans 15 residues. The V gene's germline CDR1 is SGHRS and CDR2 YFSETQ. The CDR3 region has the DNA TGCGCCAGCAGCTTAGCGGGACACTTGAACACTGAAGCTTTCTTT. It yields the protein CASSLAGHLNTEAFF.